This entry features one TCR beta chain sequence. V was shortened by 6 bases and J by 2 bases, with 26 bases between the two germline ends. CDR3 length equals 18 residues. Germline-derived CDR1 and CDR2 are SQVTM and ANQGSEA. The data stem from a study of blood T cells in healthy people across ages. Overall study: Template switching retrieved approximately one barcoded beta molecule for each two T cells.

For the second PCR, which ran for roughly 6 to 11 cycles, a sample-barcoded 5' primer and a J-beta primer mix were used. Each cDNA molecule received a tag from a template-switch adaptor that had 12 random nucleotides. TCRdb reprocessed the 5' RACE reads via MiXCR and lists one record per CDR3 protein. The table includes about 640,000 distinct CDR3 sequences, roughly 53% detected once. Drawing of peripheral blood yielded approximately 10 milliliters from each donor. Sequencing was carried out using blood. This rearrangement joins TRBV29-1 to TRBJ1-5; D perhaps matches TRBD1 (6 bases). This receptor was obtained from a man aged 55 to 70 in good health. The CDR3 nucleotides are TGCAGCGTGACCCTGAGGGGGGGTGGCCTTTCTGGCAATCAGCCCCAGCATTTT. It translates to CSVTLRGGGLSGNQPQHF.